These 32 T cell receptor beta chains came from one sample sequenced in a study of T-cell memory formation after mild COVID-19. A single record per CDR3 protein comes from TCRdb applying MiXCR to the 5' RACE reads. The data hold a few hundred thousand distinct CDR3 sequences, with roughly an eighth observed a single time. The sample consisted of PBMCs or a T cell subset sorted from them (not recorded which). Source of these receptors: a man younger than 35 who had mild COVID-19 (a few samples of this study predate the infection). Cell type and time point are not known.

This sequence joins TRBV28 and TRBJ1-1; perhaps TRBD1 as D (6 bases). The CDR3 totals 14 residues. CDR1 MDHEN and CDR2 SYDVKM come from the germline V gene. Trimming stripped 6 bases from V and 0 bases from J, with 11 bases between. The DNA for the CDR3 is TGTGCCAGCAGGGTCAGGGGCGTGAACACTGAAGCTTTCTTT. As protein: CASRVRGVNTEAFF.

This clonotype has more than one count but fewer than ten. The V gene is TRBV7-2, the J gene TRBJ2-3, with 10 bases fitting TRBD2. The CDR3 consists of 18 residues. V lost 3 bases to trimming and J lost 4 bases; unmatched junction nucleotides: 13. Germline V gene lookup returns CDR1 SGHTA and CDR2 FQGNSA. The CDR3: CASSFPRASGGAADTQYF. The CDR3 nucleotides read TGTGCCAGCAGCTTTCCCCGTGCCAGCGGGGGGGCCGCAGATACGCAGTATTTT.

This clonotype was recorded at least ten times. V gene TRBV5-1 combines with J gene TRBJ2-7, with D maybe TRBD2 (6 bases). The CDR3 has 14 amino acids. The germline V gene has CDR1 SGHRS and CDR2 YFSETQ. The V and J ends lost 1 base and 2 bases respectively, with 10 bases between them. The CDR3 nucleotides read TGCGCCAGCAGCTTGAGGCGGGGCCCCTACGAGCAGTACTTC. Amino acids: CASSLRRGPYEQYF. The whole variable domain, remainder taken from reference TRBV5-1 and TRBJ2-7, is KAGVTQTPRYLIKTRGQQVTLSCSPISGHRSVSWYQQTPGQGLQFLFEYFSETQRNKGNFPGRFSGRQFSNSRSEMNVSTLELGDSALYLCASSLRRGPYEQYFGPGTRLTVT.

J is TRBJ2-2 and V is TRBV4-3, with D perhaps TRBD2 (5 bases). Germline lookup yields CDR1 LGHNA and CDR2 YSLEER. The CDR3 length is 16 residues. V was trimmed by 1 base and J by 3 bases, leaving 12 bases between them. The CDR3 is CASSQGEGSYTGELFF. As DNA, the CDR3 is TGCGCCAGCAGCCAAGGCGAGGGAAGTTACACCGGGGAGCTGTTTTTT.

This clonotype was recorded many times. V gene TRBV7-9 combines with J gene TRBJ1-4; D unresolved. CDR1 and CDR2 (germline): SEHNR, FQNEAQ (reference sequence). CDR3 length equals 14 residues. The germline V and J ends were trimmed by 7 bases and 7 bases, with 16 bases remaining between them. This CDR3 is CASNSRTGFEKLFF. The CDR3 region has the DNA TGTGCCAGCAATTCACGGACGGGGTTTGAAAAACTGTTTTTT.

This clonotype was seen at least ten times. CDR3 DNA: TGCGCCAGCAGCTTGGCCGGGACAGGGACAAGCCAAGAGACCCAGTACTTC. This gives the protein CASSLAGTGTSQETQYF. The chain carries TRBV5-1 and TRBJ2-5; 9 bases are a match to TRBD1. CDR3 length: 17 residues. Per germline, CDR1 SGHRS and CDR2 YFSETQ. V dropped 0 bases and J dropped 1; count of bases not matched to a gene: 7.

This clonotype was seen at least ten times. The chain has TRBV7-3 and TRBJ2-3; the match to TRBD1 covers 8 bases. CDR3 length: 12 amino acids. The trim removed 6 bases at V and 8 bases at J, leaving 4 bases unmatched. CDR1 is SGHTA and CDR2 is FQGTGA in the germline V gene. The chain's CDR3 is CASSFTGGTQYF. CDR3 nucleotide sequence: TGTGCCAGCAGTTTCACAGGGGGTACGCAGTATTTT.

The chain recombines TRBV12-3 or TRBV12-4 with TRBJ2-3; D perhaps matches TRBD2 (6 bases). This CDR3 has 14 residues. V was cut by 3 bases and J by 1 base, with 8 bases left in between. CDR3 in amino acids: CASSFGEGTDTQYF. The CDR3 DNA is TGTGCCAGCAGTTTTGGGGAGGGCACAGATACGCAGTATTTT.

This clonotype was seen more than once but under ten times. The V and J genes are TRBV24-1 and TRBJ1-2, with a weak D call TRBD1 (5 bases). V lost 8 bases, J lost 8 bases, and 32 bases lay in between. Germline V gene lookup returns CDR1 KGHDR and CDR2 SFDVKD. CDR3 length: 18 amino acids. Here the CDR3 DNA reads TGTGCCACCACTGTGATTTCTCCCGGTCGGGGGACGGACTGGGGCTACACCTTC. It specifies CATTVISPGRGTDWGYTF.

This clonotype was counted at least ten times. The chain joins TRBV12-3 or TRBV12-4 to TRBJ2-3; perhaps TRBD1 as D (6 bases). V was cut by 5 bases and J by 2 bases, with 14 bases left in between. CDR3 size: 15 residues. The CDR3 protein is CASSPTGSSTDTQYF. In nucleotides, the CDR3 is TGTGCCAGCAGTCCTACAGGGTCATCCACAGATACGCAGTATTTT.

Here the CDR3 DNA reads TGTGCCAGCACCCTCGGGACTAGCGGGGGGGCCCGGGCAGATACGCAGTATTTT. This gives the protein CASTLGTSGGARADTQYF. V gene TRBV5-4 combines with J gene TRBJ2-3; 16 nucleotides match TRBD2. Germline V gene data show CDR1 as SGHNT and CDR2 as YYREEE (reference sequence). The V gene end was trimmed by 6 bases and the J gene end by 4 bases; junction bases not matched to a gene: 11. The CDR3 is 18 residues long.

In this sample, this clonotype turned up once. V gene TRBV25-1 combines with J gene TRBJ2-3, with a tentative D call TRBD1 (7 bases). The CDR3 covers 15 residues. CDR1 is MGHDK, CDR2 SYGVNS, per germline. V lost 5 bases, J lost 5 bases, and 17 bases lay in between. Written as DNA, the CDR3 is TGTGCCAGCAGTCTTCAGGGGGGAATTAAAGATACGCAGTATTTT. It codes for CASSLQGGIKDTQYF.

This clonotype came up many times. The gene calls are TRBV11-2 and TRBJ1-1; D remains unclear. V was cut by 0 bases and J by 4 bases, with 15 bases left in between. The germline gives CDR1 SGHAT, CDR2 FQNNGV. The CDR3 is made up of 16 amino acids. DNA of the CDR3: TGTGCCAGCAGCTTAGACCAAGGACGGGATCTCACTGAAGCTTTCTTT. This sequence encodes CASSLDQGRDLTEAFF.

The rearrangement joins TRBV29-1 to TRBJ2-1; 11 positions match TRBD2. There are 16 residues in the CDR3. J was trimmed by 1 base and V by 3 bases; bases with no gene match: 5. CDR1 is SQVTM, CDR2 ANQGSEA, per germline. Here the CDR3 DNA reads TGCAGCGTTGATCCCACTAGCGGGGGATCCTACAATGAGCAGTTCTTC. It is translated as CSVDPTSGGSYNEQFF.

This clonotype was seen more than once but under ten times. The CDR3 here is CASRDRPGANVLTF. In DNA form, the CDR3 reads TGTGCCAGCAGAGACAGGCCTGGGGCCAACGTCCTGACTTTC. The rearrangement uses TRBV12-3 or TRBV12-4 and TRBJ2-6; possibly TRBD1 for D (6 bases). The CDR3 has 14 amino acids. The ends were cut back, 6 bases at V and 2 bases at J, with 8 bases in the middle.

This clonotype was seen a handful of times. The chain joins TRBV20-1 to TRBJ1-1; weak D call: TRBD1 (5 bases). CDR1 and CDR2 from the germline V gene are DFQATT and SNEGSKA (reference sequence). The CDR3 spans 10 residues. The CDR3 nucleotides read TGCAGGGGGTGGGGGACTGAAGCTTTCTTT. It specifies CRGWGTEAFF.

This clonotype occurred many times. The chain recombines TRBV4-2 with TRBJ1-4, with 7 bases lining up with TRBD1. The junction had 3 bases not matched to a gene; V was cut back by 4 bases and J by 1 base. Germline V gene lookup returns CDR1 LGHNA and CDR2 YNFKEQ. The CDR3 extends over 15 amino acids. The CDR3 DNA reads TGTGCCAGCAGCCCACAGGGGTTAACTAATGAAAAACTGTTTTTT. As protein: CASSPQGLTNEKLFF.

The chain links TRBV2 to TRBJ2-5; no firm D call. The V gene's germline CDR1 is SNHLY and CDR2 FYNNEI. V was cut by 2 bases and J by 5 bases, with 12 bases left in between. This CDR3 is built from 14 residues. The chain's CDR3 is CASSELRVGETQYF. The CDR3 DNA is TGTGCCAGCAGTGAACTTCGAGTGGGGGAGACCCAGTACTTC.

This clonotype was detected many times. This CDR3 is CASSLVREQYF. DNA for the CDR3: TGTGCCAGCAGCTTAGTTCGTGAGCAGTACTTC. The V call is TRBV7-9, the J call TRBJ2-7; D unresolved. This CDR3 comprises 11 residues. Looked up from germline, CDR1 is SEHNR and CDR2 is FQNEAQ (reference sequence). The ends were cut back, 1 base at V and 7 bases at J, with 5 bases in the middle.

The V gene is TRBV27, the J gene TRBJ1-1, with D perhaps TRBD1 (5 bases). V was cut by 7 bases and J by 3 bases, with 15 bases left in between. Looked up from germline, CDR1 is MNHEY and CDR2 is SMNVEV (reference sequence). The CDR3 runs 14 residues. The CDR3 nucleotides are TGTGCCAGCACCCAGGCCCAGGGTCACACTGAAGCTTTCTTT. Translated, it gives CASTQAQGHTEAFF.

This clonotype was detected only a few times. The V call is TRBV29-1, the J call TRBJ2-3; the D gene is possibly TRBD2 (5 bases). The CDR3 is 12 amino acids. Per the germline V gene, CDR1 is SQVTM and CDR2 is ANQGSEA. V lost 6 bases and J 3 bases, leaving 10 bases between the germline ends. CDR3 DNA: TGCAGCGTATACCGGGGAACAGATACGCAGTATTTT. The encoded protein is CSVYRGTDTQYF.

This clonotype was picked up many times. The chain employs TRBV4-1 and TRBJ2-5; D perhaps matches TRBD1 (6 bases). CDR1 MGHRA and CDR2 YSYEKL come from the germline V gene. This CDR3 has 15 amino acids. V was pared by 1 base and J by 1 base, with 10 bases between. The CDR3 here is CASSQGGTLQETQYF. The CDR3 nucleotides are TGCGCCAGCAGCCAAGGGGGGACACTCCAAGAGACCCAGTACTTC.

This clonotype was seen ten or more times. J is TRBJ2-7 and V is TRBV28; 7 nucleotides align to TRBD1. This CDR3 comprises 12 residues. CDR1 and CDR2 from the germline V gene are MDHEN and SYDVKM. V was pared by 6 bases and J by 2 bases, with 1 base of the junction left unmatched. The CDR3 DNA reads TGTGCCAGCAGAGGACAGGCCTACGAGCAGTACGTC. Translating it yields CASRGQAYEQYV.

In its sample, this clonotype was seen a few times. The chain links TRBV6-5 to TRBJ2-3, with D perhaps matching TRBD1 or TRBD2 (5 bases each). V was cut by 5 bases and J by 0 bases, with 21 bases left in between. Germline V lookup: CDR1 MNHEY, CDR2 SVGAGI. This CDR3 has 18 amino acids. The CDR3 spells CASSHRDEVLSSTDTQYF. In DNA form, the CDR3 reads TGTGCCAGCAGTCACCGGGACGAAGTGTTGTCTAGCACAGATACGCAGTATTTT.

The chain has TRBV18 and TRBJ1-1; 11 nucleotides match TRBD1. V gave up 5 bases and J gave up 6 bases; unmatched junction bases: 5. This CDR3 is 14 amino acids long. The germline V gene encodes CDR1 KGHSH and CDR2 LQKENI. CDR3 bases: TGTGCCAGCTCAGTCCCGGGACAGGGGGCTGAAGCTTTCTTT. Translated, it gives CASSVPGQGAEAFF.

The chain carries TRBV5-1 and TRBJ1-2, with a weak D call TRBD1 (5 bases). The V end was cut by 4 bases, the J end by 8 bases, with 21 bases between. The germline V gene encodes CDR1 SGHRS and CDR2 YFSETQ. CDR3 length: 15 amino acids. The CDR3 protein is CASSKDQGYRRGYTF. The CDR3 bases are TGCGCCAGCAGCAAGGACCAGGGATACCGCCGGGGCTACACCTTC.

This clonotype was seen more than once but under ten times. The chain employs TRBV7-8 and TRBJ2-7, with D perhaps matching TRBD1 or TRBD2 (5 bases each). The germline V and J ends were trimmed by 0 bases and 0 bases, with 12 bases remaining between them. This CDR3 has 16 residues. Per the germline V gene, CDR1 is SGHVS and CDR2 is FQNEAQ. The CDR3 nucleotides are TGTGCCAGCAGCTTAGCCAGCGCAGGGAGCTCCTACGAGCAGTACTTC. Its translation is CASSLASAGSSYEQYF.

This chain joins TRBV5-5 and TRBJ2-1; D uncertain. CDR3 length: 15 amino acids. Germline values: CDR1 SGHKS, CDR2 YYEKEE (reference sequence). V lost 7 bases to trimming and J lost 3 bases, with 17 bases between them. The CDR3, as DNA: TGTGCCAGCGGTTTGGGTGGAGAAGGCTACAATGAGCAGTTCTTC. This translates into CASGLGGEGYNEQFF.

As concerns this clonotype: One end of the junction fails to match germline, which may point to a read error. This sequence joins TRBV5-5 and TRBJ2-2; maybe TRBD1 (5 bases). This CDR3 spans 14 amino acids. Germline V gives CDR1 SGHKS, CDR2 YYEKEE (reference sequence). This CDR3 is CASTLTVNTGELFF. The CDR3 nucleotides are TGTGCCAGCACCTTGACAGTGAACACCGGGGAGCTGTTTTTT.

This chain links TRBV12-3 or TRBV12-4 with TRBJ1-1; D remains ambiguous. The CDR3 contains 13 residues. The V end was cut by 3 bases, the J end by 7 bases, with 12 bases between. CDR3 in DNA: TGTGCCAGCAGTTTGGGCCTCGACATTGAAGCTTTCTTT. It translates to CASSLGLDIEAFF.

The chain employs TRBV7-2 and TRBJ2-5; a possible D gene is TRBD2 (5 bases). CDR1 and CDR2 from the germline V gene are SGHTA and FQGNSA. V lost 0 bases, J lost 5 bases, and 10 bases lay in between. CDR3 length: 14 residues. CDR3 region: CASSLADWRETQYF. The CDR3 DNA reads as TGTGCCAGCAGCTTAGCGGACTGGAGGGAGACCCAGTACTTC. Full variable domain (remainder filled in from reference TRBV7-2 and TRBJ2-5): GAGVSQSPSNKVTEKGKDVELRCDPISGHTALYWYRQSLGQGLEFLIYFQGNSAPDKSGLPSDRFSAERTGGSVSTLTIQRTQQEDSAVYLCASSLADWRETQYFGPGTRLLVL.

The table lists this clonotype with many counts. The gene calls are TRBV5-1 and TRBJ1-2; D call uncertain. This CDR3 contains 12 residues. CDR1 and CDR2 from the germline V gene are SGHRS and YFSETQ. The germline V and J ends were trimmed by 5 bases and 2 bases, with 7 bases remaining between them. The DNA of the CDR3 is TGCGCCAGCAGTCACGAGAACTATGGCTACACCTTC. This gives the protein CASSHENYGYTF.